Following are 2 T cell receptor beta chains from one sample sequenced in a study of blood T cell repertoires in COVID-19. The protocol was immunoSEQ multiplex PCR, while the TCRdb copy is restricted to in-frame clones and leaves out a portion. The table records about 92,000 clones, around 90% of them present only once. The sequencing sample was made of peripheral blood. These TCRs come from a woman aged 60-75 years with COVID-19, enrolled during active disease.

This clone was observed a few times. The chain carries TRBV2 and TRBJ1-2, with TRBD1 matching over 8 bases. J lost 4 bases, V lost 8 bases, and 6 bases had no gene match. CDR1 is SNHLY and CDR2 is FYNNEI in the germline V gene. The CDR3 consists of 13 residues. CDR3 nucleotides: TGTGCCAGCCAGACAGGGGCGGGCTATGGCTACACCTTC. Translated, it gives CASQTGAGYGYTF.

This rearrangement joins TRBV7-2 to TRBJ1-2, with D possibly being TRBD1 (6 bases). The ends were cut back, 5 bases at V and 6 bases at J, with 19 bases in the middle. The germline V gene encodes CDR1 SGHTA and CDR2 FQGNSA. CDR3 size: 15 residues. The CDR3, as DNA: TGTGCCAGCAGCACACGACAGGCCTCCGACAATGGCTACACCTTC. This codes for CASSTRQASDNGYTF.